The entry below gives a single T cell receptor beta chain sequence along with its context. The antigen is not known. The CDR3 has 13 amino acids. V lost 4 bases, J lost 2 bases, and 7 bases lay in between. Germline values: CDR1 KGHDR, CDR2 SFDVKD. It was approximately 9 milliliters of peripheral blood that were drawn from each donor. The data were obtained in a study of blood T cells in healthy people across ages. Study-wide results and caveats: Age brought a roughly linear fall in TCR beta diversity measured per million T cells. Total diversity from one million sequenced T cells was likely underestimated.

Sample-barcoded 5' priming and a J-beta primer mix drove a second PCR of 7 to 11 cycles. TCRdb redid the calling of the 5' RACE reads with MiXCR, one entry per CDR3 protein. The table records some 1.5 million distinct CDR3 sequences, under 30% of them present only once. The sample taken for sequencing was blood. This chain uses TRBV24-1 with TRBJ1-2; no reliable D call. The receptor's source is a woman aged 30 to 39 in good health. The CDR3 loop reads CATSEGLNYGYTF. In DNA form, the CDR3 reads TGTGCCACCAGTGAAGGGTTAAACTATGGCTACACCTTC.